These T cell receptor beta chains were read from a single sample in a study of blood T cell repertoires in COVID-19. Profiling relied on immunoSEQ multiplex PCR, and the TCRdb table lists in-frame clones only, not all of them. The table records around 200,000 clones, more than 85% of them present only once. The specimen sequenced was peripheral blood. The source of these receptors is a man aged 35-49 years with active or convalescent COVID-19. Each CDR3 is given with its conserved first and last residue. Fields, in order: V gene, J gene, CDR3 protein.

TRBV18	TRBJ1-6	CASSPLTYHRVVDNSPLHF
TRBV3-1/TRBV3-2	TRBJ1-5	CASSAKQQGDSNQPQHF
TRBV28	TRBJ1-2	CASSSTGGAEGYTF
TRBV10-1	TRBJ1-1	CASSEARGKNTEAFF
TRBV14	TRBJ1-1	CASSLRGQANTEAFF
TRBV10-3	TRBJ1-6	CAVTPGGYNSPLHF
TRBV7-9	TRBJ2-7	CASSSGQGDEQYF
TRBV5-1	TRBJ1-1	CASSSIVGREAFF
TRBV28	TRBJ2-4	CASSIRDTIAKNIQYF
TRBV5-8	TRBJ2-1	CASTLGGVRVLVLNEQFF
TRBV14	TRBJ2-7	CASSHGTGLYEQYF
TRBV28	TRBJ1-2	CASSSSGDYGYTF
TRBV13	TRBJ1-1	CASRQGQPIMNTEAFF
TRBV5-1	TRBJ1-1	CASTSGERTEAFF
TRBV30	TRBJ2-7	CAWSYRGINEQYF
TRBV29-1	TRBJ1-5	CSVEGHPNQPQHF